The clone carrying this T cell receptor beta chain was observed a handful of times. 13 Jbeta primers and 60 Vbeta primers were used for the PCR. Generated by immunoSEQ multiplex PCR, the TCRdb table keeps only in-frame clones and is missing some. The data hold more than 60,000 clones, with about four fifths observed a single time. These data originate in a study of cytomegalovirus exposure and HLA in healthy donors. Sequenced material: PBMCs. The origin of this receptor is a woman aged 25 to 39 in good health and CMV-seronegative.

The CDR3 nucleotides read TGTGCCAGCAGTTACTCGAGAGGGAATCAGCCCCAGCATTTT. Translating gives CASSYSRGNQPQHF. The chain is built from TRBV6-5 and TRBJ1-5; D uncertain. Germline lookup yields CDR1 MNHEY and CDR2 SVGAGI. CDR3 length: 14 amino acids. Deletions cut 0 bases from V and 4 bases from J, with 7 bases between.